The rows below give T cell receptor beta chains drawn from one sample of a study of blood T cell repertoires in COVID-19. Profiled with immunoSEQ multiplex PCR; TCRdb holds only in-frame clones, not every one. The top ten hold approximately 4.5% of the sample, which has hundreds of thousands of clones, around 82% seen once. The sequenced sample consisted of peripheral blood. These receptors all come from a woman in her seventies with acute or convalescent COVID-19. The CDR3 runs from the conserved cysteine through the conserved F or W. A D gene is named only where the DNA matches it firmly. Clone size is shown for a subset of rows, as once, few, many or a class of expanded clone.

DNA,CDR3,size,J,V,D
TGTGCCAGCAGCCAAGATAGCGGGGGCTTGAATGAGCAGTTCTTC,CASSQDSGGLNEQFF,NA,TRBJ2-1,TRBV3-1/TRBV3-2,TRBD2
TGTGCCAGTAGTATAGGTGGGGTGGGAGGGGAGAGTGAGCAGTTCTTC,CASSIGGVGGESEQFF,few,TRBJ2-1,TRBV19,TRBD2
TGCGCCAGCAGCCAAGGACAGGGGGGAACCTACGAGCAGTACTTC,CASSQGQGGTYEQYF,NA,TRBJ2-7,TRBV4-1,TRBD1
TGTGCCAGCAGTACTAGGACTAGCGGGGTTTACAATGAGCAGTTCTTC,CASSTRTSGVYNEQFF,NA,TRBJ2-1,TRBV6-2/TRBV6-3,TRBD2
TGTGCCAGCAGCCCGTCTAGCGGGGGCGACTCCTACAATGAGCAGTTCTTC,CASSPSSGGDSYNEQFF,NA,TRBJ2-1,TRBV5-4,TRBD2
TGTGCCTGGGTTGACAGGGGGCGCATGAACACTGAAGCTTTCTTT,CAWVDRGRMNTEAFF,NA,TRBJ1-1,TRBV30,TRBD1
TGTGCCAGCAGAAGACAGGGGGTATCCTACGAGCAGTACTTC,CASRRQGVSYEQYF,NA,TRBJ2-7,TRBV27,TRBD1
TGTGCCAGCAGTTTTTCAGGGTATGGCTACACCTTC,CASSFSGYGYTF,NA,TRBJ1-2,TRBV28,NA
TGCGCCAGCAGCCAAGAGGGAGGGTACTCCCTTTCGTATGGCTACACCTTC,CASSQEGGYSLSYGYTF,NA,TRBJ1-2,TRBV4-3,NA
TGTGCCAGCTCACCACAATCCGGGGTTCCAGATACGCAGTATTTT,CASSPQSGVPDTQYF,many,TRBJ2-3,TRBV18,NA
TGTGCCAGCAGCTACCTGGGACAAAACAATGAGCAGTTCTTC,CASSYLGQNNEQFF,NA,TRBJ2-1,TRBV7-9,NA
TGTGCCAGCAGCCCCCGTGATGAGCAGTTCTTC,CASSPRDEQFF,NA,TRBJ2-1,TRBV28,NA
TGTGCCAGCAGCGCTACCGATTGGGGGGGAGAGACCCAGTACTTC,CASSATDWGGETQYF,NA,TRBJ2-5,TRBV11-1,TRBD2
TGTGCCAGCTCACCAGCGGGTAACTCCCGCACAGATACGCAGTATTTT,CASSPAGNSRTDTQYF,few,TRBJ2-3,TRBV18,NA
TGTGCCAGCAGCTTAGCGATGGTCAACAGGGGCACAGATACGCAGTATTTT,CASSLAMVNRGTDTQYF,NA,TRBJ2-3,TRBV7-2,NA
TGTGCCAGCAGTCTCCCCGACAGGGAGAACCAGCCCCAGCATTTT,CASSLPDRENQPQHF,NA,TRBJ1-5,TRBV28,TRBD1
TGTGCCAGCAGTCAGGTGGGAAACACCATATATTTT,CASSQVGNTIYF,NA,TRBJ1-3,TRBV28,NA
TGTGCCAGCAGTTACCAGCGGGGGGCCACCAGGGATACGCAGTATTTT,CASSYQRGATRDTQYF,NA,TRBJ2-3,TRBV6-2/TRBV6-3,TRBD2
TGTGCCAGCTCATCAACACAGGGGGCTCCCGAGCAGTACTTC,CASSSTQGAPEQYF,NA,TRBJ2-7,TRBV18,TRBD1
TGCGCCAGCAGCCCCTCGGAGGGCAATCATCCCCAGCATTTT,CASSPSEGNHPQHF,NA,TRBJ1-5,TRBV5-1,NA
TGTGCCAGCCGCGGAACAGGGCCCGGGGAGCTGTTTTTT,CASRGTGPGELFF,NA,TRBJ2-2,TRBV6-5,NA
TGTGCCAGCAGCTTGAGTGGGGACAGTTACTACGAGCAGTACTTC,CASSLSGDSYYEQYF,few,TRBJ2-7,TRBV5-6,TRBD1
TGTGCCAGCAGCCAAGACCGGGACAGCCGTTCCCTGGGATCGCGCTACACCTTC,CASSQDRDSRSLGSRYTF,NA,TRBJ1-2,TRBV3-1/TRBV3-2,TRBD1
TGCGCCAGCAGCTGGACACCCTCCCAATCCAGCCCAAACTATGGCTACACCTTC,CASSWTPSQSSPNYGYTF,NA,TRBJ1-2,TRBV10-2,NA
TGTGCCAGTACCCAGGGCGGTAGCTCCTATAATTCACCCCTCCACTTT,CASTQGGSSYNSPLHF,NA,TRBJ1-6,TRBV19,NA
TGTGCCAGCAGTTACGAAAATGACAGGTACCCTTCCTACGAGCAGTACTTC,CASSYENDRYPSYEQYF,NA,TRBJ2-7,TRBV6-2/TRBV6-3,NA
TGTGCCACCAGCCGCGAAAAAGTCCTAAATGAAAAACTGTTTTTT,CATSREKVLNEKLFF,NA,TRBJ1-4,TRBV15,NA
TGTGCCAGCCTGGGACATGACCTCTACGAGCAGTACTTC,CASLGHDLYEQYF,NA,TRBJ2-7,TRBV6-5,NA
TGTGCCAGCAGTGAAGGATGGCGGGTGGCCTACAATGAGCAGTTCTTC,CASSEGWRVAYNEQFF,NA,TRBJ2-1,TRBV2,NA
TGTGCCAGCAGCGTAGAACAGGGCTTTAACGAGCAGTACTTC,CASSVEQGFNEQYF,NA,TRBJ2-7,TRBV9,NA
TGTGCCAGCTCCACCAGACAGGGTTCTCAGCCCCAGCATTTT,CASSTRQGSQPQHF,NA,TRBJ1-5,TRBV18,TRBD1
TGTGCCAGCAGGGGAGGATCACCCCTCCACTTT,CASRGGSPLHF,NA,TRBJ1-6,TRBV25-1,NA
TGTGCCAGCAGCCCACAGGGTGGGCAGCCCCAGCATTTT,CASSPQGGQPQHF,NA,TRBJ1-5,TRBV7-2,NA
TGTGCCATTAGCAGGGAGGACTATGGCTACACCTTC,CAISREDYGYTF,NA,TRBJ1-2,TRBV10-3,NA
TGCAGTGCTATCCCCCCGGAGACCCAGTACTTC,CSAIPPETQYF,NA,TRBJ2-5,TRBV20-1,NA
TGTGCCAGCAGTTCGCCGGGACACAACACTGAAGCTTTCTTT,CASSSPGHNTEAFF,NA,TRBJ1-1,TRBV28,NA
TGTGCCAGCAGCCAAGAGCAGTGGTCCTACGAGCAGTACTTC,CASSQEQWSYEQYF,NA,TRBJ2-7,TRBV3-1/TRBV3-2,NA